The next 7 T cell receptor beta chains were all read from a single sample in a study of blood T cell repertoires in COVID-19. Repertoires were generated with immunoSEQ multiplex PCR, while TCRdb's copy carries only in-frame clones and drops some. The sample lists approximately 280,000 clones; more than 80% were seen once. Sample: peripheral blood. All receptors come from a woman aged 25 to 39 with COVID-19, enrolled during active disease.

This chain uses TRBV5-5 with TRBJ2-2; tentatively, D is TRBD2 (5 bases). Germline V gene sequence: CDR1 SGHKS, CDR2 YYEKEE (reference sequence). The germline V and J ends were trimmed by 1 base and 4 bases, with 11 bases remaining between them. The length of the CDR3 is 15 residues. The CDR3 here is CASSLMAAGTGELFF. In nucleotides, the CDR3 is TGTGCCAGCAGCTTGATGGCTGCGGGCACCGGGGAGCTGTTTTTT.

For the CDR3, the DNA is TGTGCCAGCAGCCAGGACGGGACAGCGCTCATGTCCTACGAGCAGTACTTC. Protein sequence: CASSQDGTALMSYEQYF. This chain joins TRBV3-1 (or the pseudogene TRBV3-2) and TRBJ2-7, with 7 bases matching TRBD1. J was trimmed by 1 base and V by 3 bases; bases with no gene match: 12. The CDR3 loop spans 17 amino acids. The germline V gene has CDR1 LGHDT and CDR2 YNNKEL (reference sequence).

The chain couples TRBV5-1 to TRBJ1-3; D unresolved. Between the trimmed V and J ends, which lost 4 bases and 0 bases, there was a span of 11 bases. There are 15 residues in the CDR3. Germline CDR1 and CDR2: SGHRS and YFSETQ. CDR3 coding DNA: TGCGCCAGCAGCCTCCTTGGCGGCTCTGGAAACACCATATATTTT. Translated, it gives CASSLLGGSGNTIYF.

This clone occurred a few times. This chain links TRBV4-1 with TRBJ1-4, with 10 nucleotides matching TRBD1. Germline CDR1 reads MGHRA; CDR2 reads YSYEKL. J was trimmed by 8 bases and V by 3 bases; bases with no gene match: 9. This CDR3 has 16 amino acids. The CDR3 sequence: CASSHLGGTGDEKLFF. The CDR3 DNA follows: TGCGCCAGCAGCCACTTGGGAGGGACAGGGGACGAAAAACTGTTTTTT.

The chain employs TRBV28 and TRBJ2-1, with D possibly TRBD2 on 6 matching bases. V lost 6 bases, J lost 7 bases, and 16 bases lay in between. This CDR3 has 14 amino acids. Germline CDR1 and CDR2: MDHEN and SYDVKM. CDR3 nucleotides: TGTGCCAGCAGAGAGGGGACTTTTAGGAATGAGCAGTTCTTC. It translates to CASREGTFRNEQFF.

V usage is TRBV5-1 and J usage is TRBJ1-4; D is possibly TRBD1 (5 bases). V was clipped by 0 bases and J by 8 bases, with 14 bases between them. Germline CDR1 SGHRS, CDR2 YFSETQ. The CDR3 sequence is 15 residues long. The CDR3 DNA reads TGCGCCAGCAGCTTGGCGATGCAGGGAGGAGAAAAACTGTTTTTT. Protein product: CASSLAMQGGEKLFF. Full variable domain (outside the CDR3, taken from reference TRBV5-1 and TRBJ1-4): KAGVTQTPRYLIKTRGQQVTLSCSPISGHRSVSWYQQTPGQGLQFLFEYFSETQRNKGNFPGRFSGRQFSNSRSEMNVSTLELGDSALYLCASSLAMQGGEKLFFGSGTQLSVL.

CDR3 DNA: TGTGCCAGCAGCCCCTCCCGGACAAACTATGGCTACACCTTC. Protein: CASSPSRTNYGYTF. The chain recombines TRBV6-5 with TRBJ1-2; perhaps TRBD1 as D (5 bases). The germline gives CDR1 MNHEY, CDR2 SVGAGI. V was trimmed by 6 bases and J by 2 bases, leaving 13 bases between them. The CDR3 has 14 amino acids.